Each of the 5 T cell receptor beta chains below was sequenced from the same sample in a study of a mutant IDH1 vaccine in newly diagnosed glioma. What these receptors recognize is not known. Repertoires were generated with immunoSEQ multiplex PCR, while TCRdb's copy carries only in-frame clones and drops some. The sample lists about 44,000 clones, about four fifths occurring once. Time point reported: week 35, safety follow-up. Vaccine doses each comprised 300 ug of mutant IDH1 20-mer peptide, with topical imiquimod. The starting material was PBMCs, obtained from a glioma patient whose treatment included an IDH1 peptide vaccine. The receptors come from a woman in her 40s with glioma. Some clones in this sample may be carry-over from other donors' samples.

This clone was seen a few times. The chain is built from TRBV2 and TRBJ2-7; maybe TRBD1 (6 bases). Looked up from germline, CDR1 is SNHLY and CDR2 is FYNNEI. The length of the CDR3 is 14 residues. Trimming pared 6 bases from V and 3 bases from J, leaving 15 bases between. The CDR3, as DNA: TGTGCCAGCAGGACTCAACCGGGACACTACGAGCAGTACTTC. This translates into CASRTQPGHYEQYF.

The genes are TRBV4-3 and TRBJ1-2, with 7 bases matching TRBD1. The CDR3 has 14 amino acids. CDR1 is LGHNA and CDR2 is YSLEER in the germline V gene. The V and J ends lost 5 bases and 8 bases, in that order; junction bases with no gene match: 11. The CDR3 here is CASSSRTGTVGYTF. DNA of the CDR3: TGCGCCAGCAGCAGCAGGACAGGCACCGTCGGCTACACCTTC.

V gene TRBV5-1 combines with J gene TRBJ2-2, with D tentatively TRBD2 (6 bases). Trimming removed 4 bases at V and 0 bases at J, with 16 bases between. Germline lookup yields CDR1 SGHRS and CDR2 YFSETQ. CDR3 length equals 17 residues. The CDR3 loop reads CASSLSPGRTNTGELFF. CDR3 nucleotide sequence: TGCGCCAGCAGCCTCTCACCCGGGAGAACGAACACCGGGGAGCTGTTTTTT.

This chain joins TRBV19 and TRBJ1-2; a weak D match, TRBD1 (5 bases). CDR1 is LNHDA, CDR2 SQIVND, per germline (reference sequence). The CDR3 length is 16 residues. Trimming shortened V by 6 bases and J by 4 bases, and 21 bases separated the two germline ends. CDR3: CASRNRDSGVGYGYTF. CDR3 nucleotide sequence: TGTGCCAGTAGGAACCGGGACTCAGGCGTCGGCTATGGCTACACCTTC. The full variable domain, completed using reference TRBV19 and TRBJ1-2, is DGGITQSPKYLFRKEGQNVTLSCEQNLNHDAMYWYRQDPGQGLRLIYYSQIVNDFQKGDIAEGYSVSREKKESFPLTVTSAQKNPTAFYLCASRNRDSGVGYGYTFGSGTRLTVV.

The J gene is TRBJ1-6, the V gene TRBV27; D gene uncertain. This CDR3 spans 14 amino acids. CDR1 is MNHEY and CDR2 is SMNVEV in the germline V gene (reference sequence). The germline V and J ends were trimmed by 5 bases and 6 bases, with 11 bases remaining between them. The CDR3 nucleotides are TGTGCCAGCAGTCTCCTCACAATTAATTCACCCCTCCACTTT. Translation: CASSLLTINSPLHF.